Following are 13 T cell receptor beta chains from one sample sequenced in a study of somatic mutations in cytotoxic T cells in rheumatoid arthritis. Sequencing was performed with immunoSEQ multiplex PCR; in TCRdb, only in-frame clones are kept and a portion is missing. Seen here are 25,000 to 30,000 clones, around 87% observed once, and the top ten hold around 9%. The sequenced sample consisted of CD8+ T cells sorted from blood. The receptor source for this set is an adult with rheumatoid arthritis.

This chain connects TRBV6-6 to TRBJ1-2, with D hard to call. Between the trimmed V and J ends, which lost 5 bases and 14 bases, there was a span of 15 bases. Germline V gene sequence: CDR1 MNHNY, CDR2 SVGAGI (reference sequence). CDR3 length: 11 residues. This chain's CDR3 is CASSPGLEITF. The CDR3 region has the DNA TGTGCCAGCAGTCCCGGACTGGAGATAACCTTC.

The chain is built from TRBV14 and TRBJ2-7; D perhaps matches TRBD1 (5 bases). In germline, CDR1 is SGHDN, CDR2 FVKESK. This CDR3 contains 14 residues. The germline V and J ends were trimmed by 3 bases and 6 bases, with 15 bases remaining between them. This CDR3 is CASSHSTVRGEQYF. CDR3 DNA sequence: TGTGCCAGCAGCCACTCAACCGTTAGGGGCGAGCAGTACTTC.

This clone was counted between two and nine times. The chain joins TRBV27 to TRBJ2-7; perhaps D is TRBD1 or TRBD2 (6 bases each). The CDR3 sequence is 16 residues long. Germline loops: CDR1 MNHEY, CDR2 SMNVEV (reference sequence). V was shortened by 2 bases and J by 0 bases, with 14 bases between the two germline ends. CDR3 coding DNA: TGTGCCAGCAGTTTAACCCTGGAGGGGGTCTCCTACGAGCAGTACTTC. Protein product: CASSLTLEGVSYEQYF.

CDR3 region: CASSLVGGQSEQYF. The CDR3 DNA is TGTGCCAGCAGCTTAGTGGGGGGACAGAGCGAGCAGTACTTC. The chain combines TRBV7-2 with TRBJ2-7, with a possible D match to TRBD1 (7 bases). The CDR3 is 14 residues long. V shed 1 base and J shed 6 bases, with 13 bases lying between them. Per germline, CDR1 SGHTA and CDR2 FQGNSA.

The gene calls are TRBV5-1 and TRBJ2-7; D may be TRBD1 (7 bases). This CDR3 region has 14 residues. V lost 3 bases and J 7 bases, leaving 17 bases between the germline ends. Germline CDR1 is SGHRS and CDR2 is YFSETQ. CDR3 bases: TGCGCCAGCAGCTGGGGGGACAGCCAGGGGGAGCAGTACTTC. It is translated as CASSWGDSQGEQYF.

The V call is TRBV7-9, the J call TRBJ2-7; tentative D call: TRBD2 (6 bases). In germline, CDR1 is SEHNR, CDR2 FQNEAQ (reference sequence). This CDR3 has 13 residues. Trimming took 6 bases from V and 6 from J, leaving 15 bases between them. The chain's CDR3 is CASRGGAPLEQYF. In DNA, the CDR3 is TGTGCCAGCAGAGGCGGGGCCCCCCTCGAGCAGTACTTC. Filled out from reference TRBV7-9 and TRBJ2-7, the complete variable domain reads DTGVSQNPRHKITKRGQNVTFRCDPISEHNRLYWYRQTLGQGPEFLTYFQNEAQLEKSRLLSDRFSAERPKGSFSTLEIQRTEQGDSAMYLCASRGGAPLEQYFGPGTRLTVT.

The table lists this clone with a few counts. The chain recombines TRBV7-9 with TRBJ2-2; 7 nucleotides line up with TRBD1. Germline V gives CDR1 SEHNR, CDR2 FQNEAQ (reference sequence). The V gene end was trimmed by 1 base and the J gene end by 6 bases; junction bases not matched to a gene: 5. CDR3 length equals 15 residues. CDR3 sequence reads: CASSLGRDSPGELFF. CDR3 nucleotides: TGTGCCAGCAGCTTAGGTCGGGACAGTCCCGGGGAGCTGTTTTTT. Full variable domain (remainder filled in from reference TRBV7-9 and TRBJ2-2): DTGVSQNPRHKITKRGQNVTFRCDPISEHNRLYWYRQTLGQGPEFLTYFQNEAQLEKSRLLSDRFSAERPKGSFSTLEIQRTEQGDSAMYLCASSLGRDSPGELFFGEGSRLTVL.

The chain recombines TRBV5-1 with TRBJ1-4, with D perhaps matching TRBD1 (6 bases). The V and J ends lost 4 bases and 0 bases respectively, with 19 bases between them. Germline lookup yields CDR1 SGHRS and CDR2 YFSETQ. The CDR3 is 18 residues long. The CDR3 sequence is CASSARQAFTATNEKLFF. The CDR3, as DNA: TGCGCCAGCAGCGCGCGACAGGCATTCACTGCAACTAATGAAAAACTGTTTTTT.

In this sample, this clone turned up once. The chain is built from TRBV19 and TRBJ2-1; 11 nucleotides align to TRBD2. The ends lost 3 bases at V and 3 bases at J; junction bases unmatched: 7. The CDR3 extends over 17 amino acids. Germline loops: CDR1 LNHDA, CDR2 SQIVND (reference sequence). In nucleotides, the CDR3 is TGTGCCAGTAGTATCCTCCCTAGCGGGAGGTTCTACAATGAGCAGTTCTTC. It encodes CASSILPSGRFYNEQFF. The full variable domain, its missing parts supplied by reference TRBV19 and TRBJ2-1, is DGGITQSPKYLFRKEGQNVTLSCEQNLNHDAMYWYRQDPGQGLRLIYYSQIVNDFQKGDIAEGYSVSREKKESFPLTVTSAQKNPTAFYLCASSILPSGRFYNEQFFGPGTRLTVL.

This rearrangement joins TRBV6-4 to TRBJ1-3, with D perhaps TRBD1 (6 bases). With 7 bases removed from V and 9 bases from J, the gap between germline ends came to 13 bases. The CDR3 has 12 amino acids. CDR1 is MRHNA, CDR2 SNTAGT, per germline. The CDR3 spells CASKNRESTIYF. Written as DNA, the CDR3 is TGTGCCAGCAAGAACAGGGAGTCCACCATATATTTT.

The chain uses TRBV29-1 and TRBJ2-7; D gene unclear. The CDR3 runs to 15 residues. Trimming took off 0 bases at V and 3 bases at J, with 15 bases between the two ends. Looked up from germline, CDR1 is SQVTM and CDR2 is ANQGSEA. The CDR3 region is CSVEDPRERHYEQYF. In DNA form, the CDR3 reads TGCAGCGTTGAAGATCCTAGGGAAAGACACTACGAGCAGTACTTC.

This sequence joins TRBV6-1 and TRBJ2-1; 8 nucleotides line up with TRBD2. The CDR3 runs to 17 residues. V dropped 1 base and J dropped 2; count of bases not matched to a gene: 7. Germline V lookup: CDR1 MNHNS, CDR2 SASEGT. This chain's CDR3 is CASSEVQPGGPYNEQFF. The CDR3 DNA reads TGTGCCAGCAGTGAAGTGCAGCCGGGGGGGCCCTACAATGAGCAGTTCTTC.

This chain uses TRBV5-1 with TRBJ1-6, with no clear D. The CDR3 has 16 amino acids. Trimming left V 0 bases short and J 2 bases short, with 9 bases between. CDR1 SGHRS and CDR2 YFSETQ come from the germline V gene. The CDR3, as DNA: TGCGCCAGCAGCTTGGATGTGATGACCTATAATTCACCCCTCCACTTT. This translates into CASSLDVMTYNSPLHF. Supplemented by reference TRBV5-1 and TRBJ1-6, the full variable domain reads KAGVTQTPRYLIKTRGQQVTLSCSPISGHRSVSWYQQTPGQGLQFLFEYFSETQRNKGNFPGRFSGRQFSNSRSEMNVSTLELGDSALYLCASSLDVMTYNSPLHFGNGTRLTVT.